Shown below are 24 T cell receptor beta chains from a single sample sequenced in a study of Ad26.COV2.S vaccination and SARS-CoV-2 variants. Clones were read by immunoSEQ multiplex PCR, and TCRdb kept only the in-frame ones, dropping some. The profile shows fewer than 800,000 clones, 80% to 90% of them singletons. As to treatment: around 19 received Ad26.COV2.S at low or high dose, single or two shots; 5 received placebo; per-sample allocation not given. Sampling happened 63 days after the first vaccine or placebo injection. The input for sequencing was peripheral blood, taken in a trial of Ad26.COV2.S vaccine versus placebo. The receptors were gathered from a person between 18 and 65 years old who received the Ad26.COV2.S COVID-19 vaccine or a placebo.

CDR3 loop: CASSLGAVGVYEQYF. The CDR3 DNA sequence: TGTGCCAGCAGCTTAGGGGCCGTGGGGGTTTACGAGCAGTACTTC. V and J are TRBV11-2 and TRBJ2-7; possibly TRBD1 or TRBD2 for D (5 bases each). The germline gives CDR1 SGHAT, CDR2 FQNNGV. The CDR3 is made up of 15 amino acids. V was trimmed by 1 base and J by 4 bases, leaving 14 bases between them. Variable domain in full (rest from reference TRBV11-2 and TRBJ2-7): EAGVAQSPRYKIIEKRQSVAFWCNPISGHATLYWYQQILGQGPKLLIQFQNNGVVDDSQLPKDRFSAERLKGVDSTLKIQPAKLEDSAVYLCASSLGAVGVYEQYFGPGTRLTVT.

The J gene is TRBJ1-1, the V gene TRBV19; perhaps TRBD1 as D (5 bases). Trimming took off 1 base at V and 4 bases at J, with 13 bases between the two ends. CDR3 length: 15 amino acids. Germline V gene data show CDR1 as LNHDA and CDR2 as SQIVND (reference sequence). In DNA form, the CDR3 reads TGTGCCAGTAGTATAGGAGGTGGGGGATTCACTGAAGCTTTCTTT. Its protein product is CASSIGGGGFTEAFF.

The CDR3 DNA follows: TGTGCCAGCAGCGGGACCGGACCCGGGGAGCTGTTTTTT. Encoded protein: CASSGTGPGELFF. This chain uses TRBV7-8 with TRBJ2-2; TRBD1 or TRBD2 may be the D gene (5 bases each). Germline V gene lookup returns CDR1 SGHVS and CDR2 FQNEAQ. V lost 5 bases, J lost 6 bases, and 10 bases lay in between. The CDR3 consists of 13 residues. Variable domain in full (rest from reference TRBV7-8 and TRBJ2-2): GAGVSQSPRYKVAKRGQDVALRCDPISGHVSLFWYQQALGQGPEFLTYFQNEAQLDKSGLPSDRFFAERPEGSVSTLKIQRTQQEDSAVYLCASSGTGPGELFFGEGSRLTVL.

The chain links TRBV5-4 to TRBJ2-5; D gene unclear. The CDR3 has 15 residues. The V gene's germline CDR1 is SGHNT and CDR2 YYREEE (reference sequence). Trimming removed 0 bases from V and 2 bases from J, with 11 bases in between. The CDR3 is CASSLGGNPQETQYF. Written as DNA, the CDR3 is TGTGCCAGCAGCTTGGGGGGAAATCCTCAAGAGACCCAGTACTTC.

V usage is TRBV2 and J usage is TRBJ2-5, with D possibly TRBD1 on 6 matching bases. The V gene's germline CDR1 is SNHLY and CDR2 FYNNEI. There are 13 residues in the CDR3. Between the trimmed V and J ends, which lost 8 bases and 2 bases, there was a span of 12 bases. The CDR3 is CASEGVAQETQYF. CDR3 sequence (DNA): TGTGCCAGCGAGGGGGTCGCACAAGAGACCCAGTACTTC. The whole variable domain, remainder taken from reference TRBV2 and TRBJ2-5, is EPEVTQTPSHQVTQMGQEVILRCVPISNHLYFYWYRQILGQKVEFLVSFYNNEISEKSEIFDDQFSVERPDGSNFTLKIRSTKLEDSAMYFCASEGVAQETQYFGPGTRLLVL.

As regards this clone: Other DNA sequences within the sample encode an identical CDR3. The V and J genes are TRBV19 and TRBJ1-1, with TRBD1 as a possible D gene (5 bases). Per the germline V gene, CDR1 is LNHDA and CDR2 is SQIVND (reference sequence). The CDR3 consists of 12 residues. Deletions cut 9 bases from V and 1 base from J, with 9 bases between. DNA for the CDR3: TGTGCCAGCAGAGACAGGAACACTGAAGCTTTCTTT. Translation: CASRDRNTEAFF.

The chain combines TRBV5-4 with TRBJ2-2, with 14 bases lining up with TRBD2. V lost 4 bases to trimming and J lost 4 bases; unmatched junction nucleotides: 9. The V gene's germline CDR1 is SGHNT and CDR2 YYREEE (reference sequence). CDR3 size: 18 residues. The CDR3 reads CASSPGTSGRVGTGELFF. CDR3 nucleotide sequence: TGTGCCAGCAGCCCCGGGACTAGCGGGAGAGTTGGCACCGGGGAGCTGTTTTTT.

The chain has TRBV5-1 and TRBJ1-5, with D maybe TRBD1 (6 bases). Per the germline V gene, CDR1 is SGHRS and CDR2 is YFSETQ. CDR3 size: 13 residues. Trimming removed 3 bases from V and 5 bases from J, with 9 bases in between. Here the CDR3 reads CASSSWTDQPQHF. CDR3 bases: TGCGCCAGCAGCTCCTGGACAGATCAGCCCCAGCATTTT.

CDR3 bases: TGTGCCATCAGTGAGTCGGTCACGAACAGCCACAATCAGCCCCAGCATTTT. Translated: CAISESVTNSHNQPQHF. This chain links TRBV10-3 with TRBJ1-5; D call uncertain. Trimming took off 0 bases at V and 3 bases at J, with 15 bases between the two ends. The CDR3 spans 17 residues. Germline CDR1 reads ENHRY; CDR2 reads SYGVKD.

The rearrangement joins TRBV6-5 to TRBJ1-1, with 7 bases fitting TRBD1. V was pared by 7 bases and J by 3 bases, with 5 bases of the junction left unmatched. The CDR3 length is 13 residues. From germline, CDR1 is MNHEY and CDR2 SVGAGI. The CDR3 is CASKRGRDTEAFF. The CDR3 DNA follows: TGTGCCAGCAAGAGGGGGCGGGACACTGAAGCTTTCTTT.

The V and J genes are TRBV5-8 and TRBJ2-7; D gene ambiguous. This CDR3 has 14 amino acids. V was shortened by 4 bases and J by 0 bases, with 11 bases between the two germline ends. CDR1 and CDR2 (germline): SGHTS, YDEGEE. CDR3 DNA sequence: TGTGCCAGCAGCCCGAGAGCGAACTCCTACGAGCAGTACTTC. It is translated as CASSPRANSYEQYF.

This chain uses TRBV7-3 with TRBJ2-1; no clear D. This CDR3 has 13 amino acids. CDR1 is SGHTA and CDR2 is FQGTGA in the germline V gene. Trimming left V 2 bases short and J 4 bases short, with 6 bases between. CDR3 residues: CASSLYEYNEQFF. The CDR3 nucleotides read TGTGCCAGCAGCTTATACGAGTACAATGAGCAGTTCTTC.

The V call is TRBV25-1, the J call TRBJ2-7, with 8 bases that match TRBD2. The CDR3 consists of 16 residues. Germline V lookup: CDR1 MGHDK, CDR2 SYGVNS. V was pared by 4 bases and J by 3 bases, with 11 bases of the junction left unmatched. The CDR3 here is CASSGDLAGPIYEQYF. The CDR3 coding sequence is TGTGCCAGCAGTGGTGATTTAGCGGGACCTATCTACGAGCAGTACTTC.

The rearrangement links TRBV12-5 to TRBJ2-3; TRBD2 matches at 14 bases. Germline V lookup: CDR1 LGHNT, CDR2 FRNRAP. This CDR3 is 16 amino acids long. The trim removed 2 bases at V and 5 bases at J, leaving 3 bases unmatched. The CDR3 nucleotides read TGTGCTAGTGGTTTGAGACTAGCGGGGGGGCAAGATACGCAGTATTTT. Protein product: CASGLRLAGGQDTQYF.

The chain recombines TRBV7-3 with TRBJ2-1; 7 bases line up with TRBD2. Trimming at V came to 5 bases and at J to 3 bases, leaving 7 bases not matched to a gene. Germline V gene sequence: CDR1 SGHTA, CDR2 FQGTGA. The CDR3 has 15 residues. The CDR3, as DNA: TGTGCCAGCAGCGAAGCGGGATCCTTCTACAATGAGCAGTTCTTC. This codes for CASSEAGSFYNEQFF.

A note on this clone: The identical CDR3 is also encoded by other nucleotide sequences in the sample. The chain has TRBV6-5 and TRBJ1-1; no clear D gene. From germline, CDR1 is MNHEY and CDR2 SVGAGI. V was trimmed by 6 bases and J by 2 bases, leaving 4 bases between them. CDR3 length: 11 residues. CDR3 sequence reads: CASSRNTEAFF. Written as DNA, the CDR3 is TGTGCCAGCAGCAGAAACACTGAAGCTTTCTTT.

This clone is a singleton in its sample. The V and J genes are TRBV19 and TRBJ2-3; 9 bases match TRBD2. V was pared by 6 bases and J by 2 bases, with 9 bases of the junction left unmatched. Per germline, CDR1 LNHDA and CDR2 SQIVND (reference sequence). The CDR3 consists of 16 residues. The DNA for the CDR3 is TGTGCCAGTAGAGCGGGGGGAGGATCCAACACAGATACGCAGTATTTT. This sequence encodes CASRAGGGSNTDTQYF.

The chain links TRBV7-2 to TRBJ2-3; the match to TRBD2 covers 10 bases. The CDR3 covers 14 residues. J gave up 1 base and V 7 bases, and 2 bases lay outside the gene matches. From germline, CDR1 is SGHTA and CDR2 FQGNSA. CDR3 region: CASILAGGTDTQYF. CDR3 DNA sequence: TGTGCCAGCATCCTAGCGGGGGGCACAGATACGCAGTATTTT.

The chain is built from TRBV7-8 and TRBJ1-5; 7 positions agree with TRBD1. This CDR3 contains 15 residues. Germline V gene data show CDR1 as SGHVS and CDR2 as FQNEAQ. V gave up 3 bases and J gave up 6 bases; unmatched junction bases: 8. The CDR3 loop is CASSFGRGLAQPQHF. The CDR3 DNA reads TGTGCCAGCAGCTTCGGCAGGGGGTTGGCTCAGCCCCAGCATTTT.

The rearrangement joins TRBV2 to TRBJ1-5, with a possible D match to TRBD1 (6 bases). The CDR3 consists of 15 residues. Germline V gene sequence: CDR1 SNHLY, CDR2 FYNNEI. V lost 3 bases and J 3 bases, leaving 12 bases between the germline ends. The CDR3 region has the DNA TGTGCCAGCAGTGACTCAACAGGGAACAATCAGCCCCAGCATTTT. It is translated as CASSDSTGNNQPQHF.

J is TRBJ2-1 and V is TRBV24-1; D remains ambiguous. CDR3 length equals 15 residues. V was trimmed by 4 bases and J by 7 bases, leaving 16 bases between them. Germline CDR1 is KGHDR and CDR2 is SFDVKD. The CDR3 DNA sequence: TGTGCCACCAGTGACCCCTCCACATCCCAGAATGAGCAGTTCTTC. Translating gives CATSDPSTSQNEQFF.

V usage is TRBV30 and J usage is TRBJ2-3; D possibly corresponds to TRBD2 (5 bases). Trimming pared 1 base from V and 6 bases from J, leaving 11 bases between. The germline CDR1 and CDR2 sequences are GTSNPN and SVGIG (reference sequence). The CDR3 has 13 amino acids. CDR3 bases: TGTGCCTGGAGTGAGGGAGCCCGGGATACGCAGTATTTT. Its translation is CAWSEGARDTQYF.

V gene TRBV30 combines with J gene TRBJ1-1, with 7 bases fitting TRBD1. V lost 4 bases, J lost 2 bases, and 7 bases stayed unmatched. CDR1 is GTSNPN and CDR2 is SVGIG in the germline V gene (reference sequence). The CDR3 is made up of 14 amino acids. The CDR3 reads CAWIRRGPNTEAFF. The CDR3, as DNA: TGTGCCTGGATTCGAAGGGGGCCTAACACTGAAGCTTTCTTT.

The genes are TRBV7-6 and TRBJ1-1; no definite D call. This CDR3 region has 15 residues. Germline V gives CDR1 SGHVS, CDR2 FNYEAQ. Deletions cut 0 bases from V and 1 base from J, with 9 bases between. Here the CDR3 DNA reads TGTGCCAGCAGCTTAGCGGACTTTGGGAACACTGAAGCTTTCTTT. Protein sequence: CASSLADFGNTEAFF.